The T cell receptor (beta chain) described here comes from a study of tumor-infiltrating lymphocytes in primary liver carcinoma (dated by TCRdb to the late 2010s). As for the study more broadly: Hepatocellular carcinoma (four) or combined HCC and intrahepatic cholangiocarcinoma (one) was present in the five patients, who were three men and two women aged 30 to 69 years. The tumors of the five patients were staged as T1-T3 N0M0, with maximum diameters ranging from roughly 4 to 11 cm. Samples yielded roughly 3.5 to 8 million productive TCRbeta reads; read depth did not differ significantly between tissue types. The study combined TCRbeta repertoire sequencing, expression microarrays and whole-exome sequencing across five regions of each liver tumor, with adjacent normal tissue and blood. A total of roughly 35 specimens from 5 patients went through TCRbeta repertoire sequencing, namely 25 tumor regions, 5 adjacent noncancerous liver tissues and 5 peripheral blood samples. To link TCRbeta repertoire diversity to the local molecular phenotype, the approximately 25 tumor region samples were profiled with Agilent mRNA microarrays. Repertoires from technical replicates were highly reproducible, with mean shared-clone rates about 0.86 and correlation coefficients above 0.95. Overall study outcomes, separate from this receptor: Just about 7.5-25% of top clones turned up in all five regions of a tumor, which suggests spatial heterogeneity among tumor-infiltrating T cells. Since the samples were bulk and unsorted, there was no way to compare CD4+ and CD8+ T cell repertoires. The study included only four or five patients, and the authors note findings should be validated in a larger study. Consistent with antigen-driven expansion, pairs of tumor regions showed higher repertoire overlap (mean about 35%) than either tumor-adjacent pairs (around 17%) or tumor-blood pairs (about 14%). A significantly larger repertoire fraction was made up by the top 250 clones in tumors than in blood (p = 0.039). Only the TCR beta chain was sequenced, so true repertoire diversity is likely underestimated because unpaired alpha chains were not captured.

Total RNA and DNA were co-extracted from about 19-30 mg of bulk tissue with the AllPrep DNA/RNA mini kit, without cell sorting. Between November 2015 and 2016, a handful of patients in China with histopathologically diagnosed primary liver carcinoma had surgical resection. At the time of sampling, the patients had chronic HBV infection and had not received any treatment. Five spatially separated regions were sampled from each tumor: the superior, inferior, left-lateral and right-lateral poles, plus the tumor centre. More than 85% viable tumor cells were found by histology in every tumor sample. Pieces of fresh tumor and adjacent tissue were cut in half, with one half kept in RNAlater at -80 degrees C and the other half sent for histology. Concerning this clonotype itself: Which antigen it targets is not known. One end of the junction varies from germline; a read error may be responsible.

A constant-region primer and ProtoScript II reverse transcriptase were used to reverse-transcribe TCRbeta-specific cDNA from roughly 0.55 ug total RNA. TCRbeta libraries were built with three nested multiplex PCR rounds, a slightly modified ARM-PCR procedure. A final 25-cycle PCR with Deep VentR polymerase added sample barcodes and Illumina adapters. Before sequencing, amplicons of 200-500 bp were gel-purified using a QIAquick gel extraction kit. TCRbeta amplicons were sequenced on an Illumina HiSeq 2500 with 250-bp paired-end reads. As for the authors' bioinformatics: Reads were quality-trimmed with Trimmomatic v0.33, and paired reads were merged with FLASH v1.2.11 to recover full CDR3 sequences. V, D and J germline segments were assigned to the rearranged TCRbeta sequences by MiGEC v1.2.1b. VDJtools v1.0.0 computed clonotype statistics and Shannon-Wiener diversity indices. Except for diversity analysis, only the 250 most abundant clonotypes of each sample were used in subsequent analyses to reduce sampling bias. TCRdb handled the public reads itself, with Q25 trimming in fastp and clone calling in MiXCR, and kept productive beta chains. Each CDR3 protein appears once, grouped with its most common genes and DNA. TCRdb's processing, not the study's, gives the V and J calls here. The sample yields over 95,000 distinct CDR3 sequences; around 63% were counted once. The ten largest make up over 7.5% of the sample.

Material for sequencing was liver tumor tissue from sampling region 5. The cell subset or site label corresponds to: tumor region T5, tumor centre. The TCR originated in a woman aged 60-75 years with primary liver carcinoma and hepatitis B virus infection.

The DNA reads TGTGCCAGCAGCTCCCCCGGGACTAGTAATTGGAATGAGCGGTTCTTC. Its protein is CASSSPGTSNWNERFF. The chain uses TRBV5-8 and TRBJ2-1, with 8 middle bases fitting TRBD2. The CDR3 holds 16 amino acids from the cysteine to the phenylalanine. The only DNA kept is the CDR3, 48 bases in frame from the first base. Looking up the germline V gene yields CDR1 SGHTS and CDR2 YDEGEE.